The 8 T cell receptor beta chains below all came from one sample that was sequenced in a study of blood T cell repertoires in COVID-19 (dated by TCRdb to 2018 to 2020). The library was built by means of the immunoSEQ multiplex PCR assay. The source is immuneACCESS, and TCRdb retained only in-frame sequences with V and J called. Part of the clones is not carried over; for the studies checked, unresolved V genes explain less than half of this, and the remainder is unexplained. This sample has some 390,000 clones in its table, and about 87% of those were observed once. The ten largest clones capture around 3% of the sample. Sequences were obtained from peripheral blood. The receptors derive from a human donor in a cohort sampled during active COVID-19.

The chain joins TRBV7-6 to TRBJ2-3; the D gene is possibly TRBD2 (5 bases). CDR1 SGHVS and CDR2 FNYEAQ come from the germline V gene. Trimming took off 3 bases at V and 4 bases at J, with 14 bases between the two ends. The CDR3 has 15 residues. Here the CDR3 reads CASSFTSSGADTQYF. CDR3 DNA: TGTGCCAGCAGCTTCACTAGTTCAGGAGCAGATACGCAGTATTTT.

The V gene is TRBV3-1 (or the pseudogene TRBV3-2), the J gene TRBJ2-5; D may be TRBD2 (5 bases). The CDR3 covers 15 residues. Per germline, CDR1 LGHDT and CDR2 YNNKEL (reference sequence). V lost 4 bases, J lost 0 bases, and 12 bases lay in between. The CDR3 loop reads CASSLTAGDQETQYF. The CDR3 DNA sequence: TGTGCCAGCAGCCTTACTGCGGGCGACCAAGAGACCCAGTACTTC.

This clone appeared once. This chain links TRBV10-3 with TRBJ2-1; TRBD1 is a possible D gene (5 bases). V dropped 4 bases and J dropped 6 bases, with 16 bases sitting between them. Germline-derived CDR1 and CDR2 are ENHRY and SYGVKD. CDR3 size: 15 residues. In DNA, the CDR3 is TGTGCCATCAGTGGAGCCAGGGATTTGGTCAATGAGCAGTTCTTC. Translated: CAISGARDLVNEQFF.

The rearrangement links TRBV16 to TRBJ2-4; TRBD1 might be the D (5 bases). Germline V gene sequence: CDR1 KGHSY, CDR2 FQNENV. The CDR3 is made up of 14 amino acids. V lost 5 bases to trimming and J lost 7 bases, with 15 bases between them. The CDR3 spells CASSMTDSRNIQYF. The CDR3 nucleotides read TGTGCCAGCAGCATGACAGACTCACGCAACATTCAGTACTTC.

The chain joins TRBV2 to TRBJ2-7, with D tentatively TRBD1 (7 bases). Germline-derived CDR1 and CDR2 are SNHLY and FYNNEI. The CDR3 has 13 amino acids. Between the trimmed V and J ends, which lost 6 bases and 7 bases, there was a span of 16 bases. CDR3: CASRGTVGGEQYF. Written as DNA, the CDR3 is TGTGCCAGCAGGGGGACAGTGGGAGGAGAGCAGTACTTC. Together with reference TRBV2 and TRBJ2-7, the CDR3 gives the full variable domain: EPEVTQTPSHQVTQMGQEVILRCVPISNHLYFYWYRQILGQKVEFLVSFYNNEISEKSEIFDDQFSVERPDGSNFTLKIRSTKLEDSAMYFCASRGTVGGEQYFGPGTRLTVT.

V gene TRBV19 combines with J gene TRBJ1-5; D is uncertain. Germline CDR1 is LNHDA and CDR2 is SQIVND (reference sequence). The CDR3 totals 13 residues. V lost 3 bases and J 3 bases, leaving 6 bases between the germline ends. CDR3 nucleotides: TGTGCCAGTAGTATGACACCCAATCAGCCCCAGCATTTT. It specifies CASSMTPNQPQHF.

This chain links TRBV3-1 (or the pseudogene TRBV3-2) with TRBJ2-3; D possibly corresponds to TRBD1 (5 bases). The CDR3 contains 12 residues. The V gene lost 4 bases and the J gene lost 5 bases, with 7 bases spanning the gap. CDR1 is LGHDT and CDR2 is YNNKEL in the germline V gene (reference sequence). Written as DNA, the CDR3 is TGTGCCAGCAGCCCAAGGGGAGATACGCAGTATTTT. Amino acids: CASSPRGDTQYF.

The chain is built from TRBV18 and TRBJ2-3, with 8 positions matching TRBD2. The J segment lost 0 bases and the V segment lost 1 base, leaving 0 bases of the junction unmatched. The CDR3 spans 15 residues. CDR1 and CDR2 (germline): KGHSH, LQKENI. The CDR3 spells CASSPLAGSTDTQYF. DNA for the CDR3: TGTGCCAGCTCACCACTAGCGGGGAGCACAGATACGCAGTATTTT.